This T cell receptor (beta chain) was recorded in a study of T cells in Graves' hyperthyroidism and ophthalmopathy. Source material for PBMCs was more than 9.5 ml fresh peripheral blood. V was clipped by 1 base and J by 1 base; unmatched bases: 9. The CDR3 is 18 residues long. Germline V gives CDR1 SGHRS, CDR2 YFSETQ. This clonotype was counted at least ten times. Researchers amplified the TCR beta CDR3 regions from RNA transcripts. HTBI primers were used for first-round RT-PCR of the TCR CDR3. From the multiplex PCR reads, TCRdb called clonotypes with MiXCR, one entry per CDR3 protein. The sample lists around 190,000 distinct CDR3 sequences, about 15% seen once, with roughly 49% in the top ten.

The sequence came from a woman between 50 and 59 years old with Graves' hyperthyroidism. Sequencing was done on a sample of blood. The J gene is TRBJ2-3, the V gene TRBV5-1; 10 bases fit TRBD2. CDR3 DNA: TGCGCCAGCAGCTTGTGGCCTAGCGGGAGTGATGGCACAGATACGCAGTATTTT. This encodes CASSLWPSGSDGTDTQYF.